This T cell receptor (beta chain) comes out of a study of cytomegalovirus exposure and HLA in healthy donors. Study-wide results and limits: An assumption of roughly uniform sequencing depth across donors underlay the presence/absence analyses. HLA allele associations emerged for about 18,000 TCR beta sequences in a later analysis, at 0.05 false discovery rate. The authors enumerated 150 to 200 TCR beta chains as linked to cytomegalovirus.

To note about this clone: Its matching antigen is unknown.

The germline V and J ends were trimmed by 1 base and 9 bases, with 16 bases remaining between them. The germline V gene encodes CDR1 MGHDK and CDR2 SYGVNS. This CDR3 has 15 amino acids. The donors (healthy individuals) were bone marrow donors. The PCR was carried out with 60 Vbeta primers and 13 Jbeta primers. The table came from immunoSEQ multiplex PCR; TCRdb's copy has only in-frame clones and leaves some out. Of about 100,000 clones in the sample, roughly 74% were seen once. The sample taken for sequencing was PBMCs. This sequence originates from a woman between 18 and 29 years old in good health and CMV-seropositive. The rearrangement links TRBV25-1 to TRBJ2-1; weak D call: TRBD2 (7 bases). The CDR3 nucleotides are TGTGCCAGCAGTGAATTCTCGGGGGGAGGGGGTGAGCAGTTCTTC. As protein: CASSEFSGGGGEQFF.